These 10 T cell receptor beta chains originate from one sample sequenced in a study of blood T cell repertoires in COVID-19. Some clones are missing from TCRdb's copy, which holds only in-frame ones; the method was immunoSEQ multiplex PCR. Of some 65,000 clones in the sample, just over 85% were seen once. The material sequenced was peripheral blood. The receptors were sampled from a woman aged 80 or older with active COVID-19.

The chain couples TRBV5-6 to TRBJ2-1; 7 bases agree with TRBD2. Trimming at V came to 5 bases and at J to 4 bases, leaving 9 bases not matched to a gene. Germline CDR1 reads SGHDT; CDR2 reads YYEEEE. The CDR3 totals 15 residues. For the CDR3, the DNA is TGTGCCAGCAGACTGAGCGGGGCCGCTTACAATGAGCAGTTCTTC. Protein: CASRLSGAAYNEQFF.

This chain joins TRBV4-3 and TRBJ1-5; D possibly corresponds to TRBD1 (6 bases). The CDR3 is 15 amino acids. Germline CDR1 LGHNA, CDR2 YSLEER. Trimming removed 0 bases from V and 7 bases from J, with 13 bases in between. The CDR3 loop reads CASSQDVAGAQPQHF. CDR3 sequence (DNA): TGCGCCAGCAGCCAAGATGTCGCAGGGGCACAGCCCCAGCATTTT.

The chain links TRBV9 to TRBJ2-5; the D gene is possibly TRBD2 (7 bases). The germline CDR1 and CDR2 sequences are SGDLS and YYNGEE. The CDR3 totals 17 residues. Trimming took 4 bases from V and 1 from J, leaving 20 bases between them. The CDR3 DNA reads TGTGCCAGCAGCTCTACGGGGGGCCCCCAGGGCCAAGAGACCCAGTACTTC. The encoded protein is CASSSTGGPQGQETQYF.

The DNA for the CDR3 is TGTGCCAGCAGCTCCCCAGGGGGGCAAATTGAGCAGTTCTTC. Translation gives CASSSPGGQIEQFF. The chain recombines TRBV5-4 with TRBJ2-1, with D possibly matching TRBD1 (7 bases). Germline lookup yields CDR1 SGHNT and CDR2 YYREEE (reference sequence). The CDR3 is 14 amino acids. Deletions cut 3 bases from V and 9 bases from J, with 16 bases between.

This sequence joins TRBV3-1 (or the pseudogene TRBV3-2) and TRBJ1-1, with no clear D. Germline V gene lookup returns CDR1 LGHDT and CDR2 YNNKEL (reference sequence). Deletions cut 2 bases from V and 5 bases from J, with 12 bases between. This CDR3 is built from 14 residues. The DNA for the CDR3 is TGTGCCAGCAGCCAATCCGGGATAGGGACTGAAGCTTTCTTT. Its translation: CASSQSGIGTEAFF.

This rearrangement joins TRBV7-8 to TRBJ2-1, with 11 bases identical to TRBD2. V dropped 5 bases and J dropped 4; count of bases not matched to a gene: 10. The CDR3 sequence is 17 residues long. Germline CDR1 and CDR2: SGHVS and FQNEAQ. This chain's CDR3 is CASSPGLAGGYYNEQFF. CDR3 nucleotides: TGTGCCAGCAGCCCTGGACTAGCGGGCGGATATTACAATGAGCAGTTCTTC.

V gene TRBV5-4 combines with J gene TRBJ2-5; TRBD2 aligns across 11 bases. V was clipped by 3 bases and J by 4 bases; unmatched bases: 5. This CDR3 is built from 15 residues. Germline V gene sequence: CDR1 SGHNT, CDR2 YYREEE (reference sequence). The chain's CDR3 is CASSSIAGGGETQYF. The CDR3 bases are TGTGCCAGCAGCTCGATAGCGGGGGGGGGAGAGACCCAGTACTTC.

The chain links TRBV4-1 to TRBJ1-2; 9 bases agree with TRBD1. The CDR3 is made up of 13 amino acids. Germline V lookup: CDR1 MGHRA, CDR2 YSYEKL. With V trimmed by 4 bases and J by 4 bases, 1 base remained unmatched. CDR3 amino acids: CASSRDRVYGYTF. CDR3 sequence (DNA): TGCGCCAGCAGCCGGGACAGGGTCTATGGCTACACCTTC.

The genes are TRBV5-1 and TRBJ1-2, with a possible D match to TRBD1 (6 bases). CDR1 and CDR2 from the germline V gene are SGHRS and YFSETQ. V lost 0 bases and J 7 bases, leaving 16 bases between the germline ends. The CDR3 consists of 15 residues. In DNA form, the CDR3 reads TGCGCCAGCAGCTTGGGGACAGCTGTGGTGGGTGGCTACACCTTC. It specifies CASSLGTAVVGGYTF.

The chain employs TRBV3-1 (or the pseudogene TRBV3-2) and TRBJ1-4, with unresolved D. Trimming shortened V by 4 bases and J by 0 bases, and 15 bases separated the two germline ends. Germline values: CDR1 LGHDT, CDR2 YNNKEL (reference sequence). The CDR3 length is 17 residues. CDR3 in amino acids: CASSPGNSYATNEKLFF. CDR3 in DNA: TGTGCCAGCAGCCCAGGAAACAGCTACGCAACTAATGAAAAACTGTTTTTT.